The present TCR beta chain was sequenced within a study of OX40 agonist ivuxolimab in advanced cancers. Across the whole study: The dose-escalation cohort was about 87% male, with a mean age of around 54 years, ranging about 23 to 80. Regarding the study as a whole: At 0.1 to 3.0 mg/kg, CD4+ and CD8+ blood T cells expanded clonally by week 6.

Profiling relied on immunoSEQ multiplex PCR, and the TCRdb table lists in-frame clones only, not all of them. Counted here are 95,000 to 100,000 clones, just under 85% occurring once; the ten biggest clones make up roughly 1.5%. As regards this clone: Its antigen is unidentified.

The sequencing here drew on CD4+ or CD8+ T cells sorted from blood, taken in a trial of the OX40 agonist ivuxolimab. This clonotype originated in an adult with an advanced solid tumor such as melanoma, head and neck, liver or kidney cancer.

The CDR3 nucleotides read TGTGCCAGCCTGGAGGGGGTAAGGGCTTTCTTT. Translated: CASLEGVRAFF. The gene calls are TRBV2 and TRBJ1-1, with D tentatively TRBD1 (6 bases). The CDR3 contains 11 residues. Germline V CDR1 and CDR2: SNHLY, FYNNEI. The V end was cut by 8 bases, the J end by 11 bases, with 15 bases between.